The 21 T cell receptor beta chains in this list originate from one sample, sequenced in a study of blood T cells in healthy people across ages. For the second PCR, which ran for roughly 7 to 11 cycles, a sample-barcoded 5' primer and a J-beta primer mix were used. In TCRdb, the 5' RACE reads were re-called with MiXCR into one record per CDR3 protein. The sample comprises some 1.7 million distinct CDR3 sequences, 28% of which are singletons, and about 8% rests with the top ten. The sequenced sample was blood. All receptors come from a woman in her thirties in good health.

This clonotype was detected ten times or more. J is TRBJ1-5 and V is TRBV7-2; 8 nucleotides line up with TRBD1. Germline V gene lookup returns CDR1 SGHTA and CDR2 FQGNSA. With 6 bases clipped from V and 7 bases from J, the junction kept 8 bases outside the gene matches. This CDR3 region has 14 residues. In DNA, the CDR3 is TGTGCCAGCAGTACCGACAGGGGCGGCCAGCCCCAGCATTTT. This translates into CASSTDRGGQPQHF.

V usage is TRBV6-2 or TRBV6-3 and J usage is TRBJ1-6; a possible D gene is TRBD1 (6 bases). Trimming stripped 6 bases from V and 7 bases from J, with 16 bases between. The CDR3 covers 15 residues. The germline V gene encodes CDR1 MNHEY and CDR2 SVGEGT. CDR3: CASRRLGQGNSPLHF. The CDR3 DNA follows: TGTGCCAGCAGGAGACTGGGCCAGGGGAATTCACCCCTCCACTTT.

V and J are TRBV7-9 and TRBJ2-3, with 11 bases matching TRBD2. The CDR3 runs 16 residues. J gave up 7 bases and V 1 base, and 7 bases lay outside the gene matches. Germline V gene sequence: CDR1 SEHNR, CDR2 FQNEAQ (reference sequence). DNA for the CDR3: TGTGCCAGCAGCTTAGGGGCTAGCGGGAGGAAGAATACGCAGTATTTT. It translates to CASSLGASGRKNTQYF.

This chain uses TRBV27 with TRBJ1-1; no definite D call. Trimming pared 6 bases from V and 1 base from J, leaving 12 bases between. The CDR3 covers 14 residues. The germline V gene encodes CDR1 MNHEY and CDR2 SMNVEV (reference sequence). For the CDR3, the DNA is TGTGCCAGCAGGACCAGACTTGGGAACACTGAAGCTTTCTTT. It yields the protein CASRTRLGNTEAFF.

The CDR3 here is CASSLGQGRVSPLHF. The CDR3 DNA reads TGTGCCAGCAGTTTGGGACAGGGGCGAGTCTCACCCCTCCACTTT. The chain links TRBV28 to TRBJ1-6; TRBD1 aligns across 10 bases. Germline CDR1 reads MDHEN; CDR2 reads SYDVKM. The CDR3 runs 15 residues. With 3 bases clipped from V and 10 bases from J, the junction kept 6 bases outside the gene matches.

The CDR3 sequence: CSVRDRGYNEQYF. The CDR3 DNA reads as TGCAGCGTCCGGGACAGGGGTTACAATGAGCAGTACTTC. This chain connects TRBV29-1 to TRBJ2-4; TRBD1 aligns across 10 bases. Germline loops: CDR1 SQVTM, CDR2 ANQGSEA. V lost 6 bases, J lost 13 bases, and 12 bases stayed unmatched. The CDR3 covers 13 residues.

V usage is TRBV6-5 and J usage is TRBJ2-5, with D possibly TRBD1 on 5 matching bases. CDR1 and CDR2 (germline): MNHEY, SVGAGI. Trimming removed 8 bases from V and 4 bases from J, with 8 bases in between. The CDR3 extends over 11 amino acids. The CDR3 DNA sequence: TGTGCCAGCCTGCAGGGAGAGACCCAGTACTTC. Protein sequence: CASLQGETQYF.

A few counts support this clonotype. J is TRBJ1-4 and V is TRBV6-6; the match to TRBD1 covers 12 bases. The V segment lost 4 bases and the J segment 6 bases; nucleotides outside the gene matches: 3. The CDR3 is 15 residues long. From germline, CDR1 is MNHNY and CDR2 SVGAGI (reference sequence). In DNA form, the CDR3 reads TGTGCCAGCAGTTCTGGGGACAGGGGGCATGAAAAACTGTTTTTT. It encodes CASSSGDRGHEKLFF.

This clonotype was detected ten times or more. The gene calls are TRBV21-1 and TRBJ2-7; the table's D gene call, TRBD2, was not cross checked with the DNA. TRBV21-1 is tagged as a pseudogene. The CDR3 extends over 14 amino acids. CDR3 residues: CASSWTSGGYEQYF. The CDR3 DNA is TGTGCCAGCAGTTGGACTAGCGGGGGCTACGAGCAGTACTTC.

This clonotype is a singleton in its sample. An end of the junction does not agree with germline; a read error may underlie this. The chain links TRBV9 to TRBJ2-1, with 10 nucleotides matching TRBD2. The DNA end is a closer match to TRBJ2-7, so the J assignment may be wrong. CDR1 is SGDLS and CDR2 is YYNGEE in the germline V gene. The CDR3 length is 13 residues. Here the CDR3 DNA reads TGTGCTAGCAGCCGGGGACTAGCGAATGAGCAGTACTTC. Amino acids: CASSRGLANEQYF.

The table lists this clonotype with many counts. V is TRBV7-3 and J is TRBJ2-5; TRBD1 aligns across 8 bases. The CDR3 length is 14 residues. V was pared by 0 bases and J by 3 bases, with 0 bases of the junction left unmatched. Germline V gene sequence: CDR1 SGHTA, CDR2 FQGTGA. CDR3 region: CASSLTDREETQYF. DNA for the CDR3: TGTGCCAGCAGCTTAACGGACAGGGAAGAGACCCAGTACTTC. The complete variable domain, with remaining parts taken from reference TRBV7-3 and TRBJ2-5, reads GAGVSQTPSNKVTEKGKYVELRCDPISGHTALYWYRQSLGQGPEFLIYFQGTGAADDSGLPNDRFFAVRPEGSVSTLKIQRTERGDSAVYLCASSLTDREETQYFGPGTRLLVL.

CDR3: CATSDLQGRGSVCETQYF. Written as DNA, the CDR3 is TGTGCCACCAGTGATTTGCAGGGCCGCGGGAGTGTGTGTGAGACCCAGTACTTC. This chain connects TRBV24-1 to TRBJ2-5, with TRBD2 matching over 7 bases. The CDR3 extends over 18 amino acids. Germline V lookup: CDR1 KGHDR, CDR2 SFDVKD. Trimming removed 0 bases from V and 5 bases from J; junction bases left unmatched: 14.

This clonotype was seen ten or more times. V is TRBV20-1 and J is TRBJ2-7, with 8 bases identical to TRBD2. Germline CDR1 and CDR2: DFQATT and SNEGSKA (reference sequence). The CDR3 sequence is 12 residues long. J lost 4 bases, V lost 4 bases, and 3 bases had no gene match. In DNA form, the CDR3 reads TGCAGTGCTACGGGGGGGCAGTACGAGCAGTACTTC. Its translation is CSATGGQYEQYF.

J is TRBJ2-4 and V is TRBV3-1; D is possibly TRBD1 (6 bases). The tail of the sequence fits TRBJ2-7 better, so the J call may be wrong. The germline CDR1 and CDR2 sequences are LGHDT and YNNKEL (reference sequence). The CDR3 runs 15 residues. This chain's CDR3 is CASSQGLIQGNEQYF. The CDR3 DNA follows: TGTGCCAGCAGCCAAGGGCTAATCCAGGGGAACGAGCAGTACTTC.

Only a few counts were recorded for this clonotype. Here the CDR3 reads CASSDDFTDTQYF. The CDR3 region has the DNA TGTGCCAGCTCGGACGATTTCACAGATACGCAGTATTTT. The rearrangement joins TRBV18 to TRBJ2-3, with unresolved D. There are 13 residues in the CDR3. Germline V gene sequence: CDR1 KGHSH, CDR2 LQKENI. The V gene lost 6 bases and the J gene lost 2 bases, with 9 bases spanning the gap.

The chain uses TRBV6-6 and TRBJ2-7, with D unclear. The germline V and J ends were trimmed by 2 bases and 2 bases, with 4 bases remaining between them. Germline CDR1 and CDR2: MNHNY and SVGAGI (reference sequence). The CDR3 contains 12 residues. The CDR3 DNA follows: TGTGCCAGCAGTTACGAGGCCTACGAGCAGTACTTC. It is translated as CASSYEAYEQYF.

The chain carries TRBV19 and TRBJ1-5, with TRBD1 identical over 8 bases. The CDR3 covers 17 residues. CDR1 is LNHDA, CDR2 SQIVND, per germline (reference sequence). With 3 bases clipped from V and 2 bases from J, the junction kept 9 bases outside the gene matches. CDR3 loop: CASSIIARGRGNQPQHF. Written as DNA, the CDR3 is TGTGCCAGTAGTATCATCGCCAGGGGGCGCGGCAATCAGCCCCAGCATTTT.

This clonotype was picked up many times. This chain uses TRBV5-6 with TRBJ2-1; D gene unclear. Per the germline V gene, CDR1 is SGHDT and CDR2 is YYEEEE. The CDR3 length is 14 residues. V was cut by 3 bases and J by 7 bases, with 14 bases left in between. Here the CDR3 reads CASSYNGLRNEQFF. The DNA of the CDR3 is TGTGCCAGCAGCTATAATGGTCTTCGGAATGAGCAGTTCTTC.

The rearrangement joins TRBV5-1 to TRBJ1-3; TRBD1 is a possible D gene (6 bases). The V end lost 1 base, the J end lost 5 bases, and 19 bases lay between the germline ends. Germline V gene data show CDR1 as SGHRS and CDR2 as YFSETQ. This CDR3 comprises 17 residues. The CDR3 loop is CASSLRAGADLRNTIYF. The CDR3 coding sequence is TGCGCCAGCAGCTTGAGGGCAGGGGCCGATTTGAGAAACACCATATATTTT.

The chain carries TRBV28 and TRBJ2-3, with 9 positions matching TRBD2. J gave up 2 bases and V 6 bases, and 3 bases lay outside the gene matches. Germline values: CDR1 MDHEN, CDR2 SYDVKM. This CDR3 has 14 residues. CDR3 protein: CASRERGVTDTQYF. The CDR3 DNA reads TGTGCCAGCAGGGAGCGGGGGGTCACAGATACGCAGTATTTT.

This clonotype was detected only a few times. One end of the junction does not line up with germline, which may come from a read error. For the CDR3, the DNA is TGTACCATCAGTGACACTTCGGGGGGCAATGAGCAGTTCTTC. It codes for CTISDTSGGNEQFF. The rearrangement links TRBV10-3 to TRBJ2-1, with 7 bases identical to TRBD2. Germline V gene lookup returns CDR1 ENHRY and CDR2 SYGVKD. This CDR3 is 14 amino acids long.